The 17 T cell receptor beta chains listed next were all sequenced from one sample in a study of regulatory T cells in long-lasting Graves disease. To make TCR beta libraries, researchers used iRepertoire HTBI primers and Arm-PCR of CDR3 regions. From the multiplex PCR reads, TCRdb called clonotypes with MiXCR, one entry per CDR3 protein. The repertoire has 250,000 to 300,000 distinct CDR3 sequences, roughly a fifth of them found once; the top ten carry around 50%. Time point defined: persistent/refractory GD, antithyroid drugs over 5 years with positive TRAb. PBMC-derived RNA was used for the TCR library. The source material was peripheral blood mononuclear cells (PBMCs), sampled when the disease was refractory, from a patient treated with antithyroid drugs. The origin of the receptors is a female donor with Graves disease.

V and J are TRBV5-8 and TRBJ2-2; D not resolved. V was shortened by 0 bases and J by 0 bases, with 12 bases between the two germline ends. This CDR3 contains 17 residues. Germline CDR1 SGHTS, CDR2 YDEGEE. The CDR3 DNA reads as TGTGCCAGCAGCTTGGATTTGGGCTACCCGAACACCGGGGAGCTGTTTTTT. This translates into CASSLDLGYPNTGELFF.

The sample holds many counts of this clonotype. The chain uses TRBV28 and TRBJ1-2; D possibly corresponds to TRBD1 (6 bases). Germline V CDR1 and CDR2: MDHEN, SYDVKM. V was clipped by 6 bases and J by 6 bases, with 17 bases between them. The CDR3 is 14 amino acids. The CDR3 DNA is TGTGCCAGCAGAATCTTACAGGGAACTGATGGCTACACCTTC. Translated: CASRILQGTDGYTF.

Only a few counts were recorded for this clonotype. V is TRBV20-1 and J is TRBJ1-6; no clear D gene. The CDR3 consists of 16 residues. Germline V lookup: CDR1 DFQATT, CDR2 SNEGSKA (reference sequence). V shed 3 bases and J shed 1 base, with 13 bases lying between them. This CDR3 is CSARVDWRSYNSPLHF. The CDR3 DNA follows: TGCAGTGCTAGGGTGGACTGGAGGTCCTATAATTCACCCCTCCACTTT.

This clonotype was seen only a few times. The DNA of the CDR3 is TGCGCCAGCAGCCAGCAGGACCGGAGCACAGATACGCAGTATTTT. Amino acid sequence: CASSQQDRSTDTQYF. The J gene is TRBJ2-3, the V gene TRBV4-3, with D uncertain. Germline V gives CDR1 LGHNA, CDR2 YSLEER. The CDR3 is 15 residues long. Trimming pared 3 bases from V and 0 bases from J, leaving 10 bases between.

This clonotype showed up many times. The chain couples TRBV28 to TRBJ2-7; unclear D gene. The V end lost 6 bases, the J end lost 3 bases, and 15 bases lay between the germline ends. This CDR3 has 14 residues. The germline V gene encodes CDR1 MDHEN and CDR2 SYDVKM. The CDR3 nucleotides are TGTGCCAGCAGAGACCCGGGTGCCAACTACGAGCAGTACTTC. Amino acids: CASRDPGANYEQYF.

This clonotype appeared a few times. The CDR3 nucleotides read TGTGCCATCAGTGAACAGGAACAAGAGACCCAGTACTTC. Encoded protein: CAISEQEQETQYF. V is TRBV10-3 and J is TRBJ2-5; tentative D call: TRBD1 (5 bases). CDR1 and CDR2 (germline): ENHRY, SYGVKD. The CDR3 consists of 13 residues. Between the trimmed V and J ends, which lost 3 bases and 2 bases, there was a span of 7 bases.

The chain employs TRBV4-1 and TRBJ2-5, with 9 bases matching TRBD2. Germline loops: CDR1 MGHRA, CDR2 YSYEKL. After removal of 0 bases from V and 4 bases from J, the junction contained 12 bases not matched to a gene. The CDR3 covers 18 residues. CDR3 nucleotides: TGCGCCAGCAGCCAAGATCTTGCGGCGGGAGGGCCCATAGAGACCCAGTACTTC. Translated: CASSQDLAAGGPIETQYF.

This clonotype has more than one count but fewer than ten. The V call is TRBV20-1, the J call TRBJ1-6; TRBD1 might be the D (6 bases). The CDR3 covers 17 residues. Trimming stripped 0 bases from V and 0 bases from J, with 12 bases between. Germline V gene data show CDR1 as DFQATT and CDR2 as SNEGSKA (reference sequence). The CDR3 DNA reads as TGCAGTGCTAGAGATGACAGGCGGAGCTCCTATAATTCACCCCTCCACTTT. It encodes CSARDDRRSSYNSPLHF.

In its sample, this clonotype was seen many times. The chain has TRBV20-1 and TRBJ1-6; 10 positions agree with TRBD1. Germline assignment: CDR1 DFQATT and CDR2 SNEGSKA (reference sequence). The CDR3 consists of 20 residues. Trimming took 4 bases from V and 0 from J; bases not matched to a gene: 15. The CDR3 sequence: CSAKFDTGTGDHSYNSPLHF. The CDR3 DNA reads TGCAGTGCTAAATTTGACACCGGGACAGGGGACCACTCCTATAATTCACCCCTCCACTTT.

This clonotype was recorded many times. This chain links TRBV7-2 with TRBJ2-5; 13 nucleotides match TRBD2. V gave up 4 bases and J gave up 3 bases; unmatched junction bases: 5. Germline V CDR1 and CDR2: SGHTA, FQGNSA. This CDR3 region has 16 residues. The chain's CDR3 is CASSSPGLAGKETQYF. CDR3 bases: TGTGCCAGCAGCTCCCCGGGACTAGCGGGAAAAGAGACCCAGTACTTC.

Points on this clonotype: At one end the junction does not follow the germline gene, possibly because of a read error. This chain connects TRBV29-1 to TRBJ2-7; a weak D match, TRBD1 (6 bases). Germline assignment: CDR1 SQVTM and CDR2 ANQGSEA. CDR3 size: 14 residues. The CDR3 protein is CSVEYPGASYEQHF. DNA of the CDR3: TGCAGCGTTGAATATCCAGGGGCATCCTACGAGCAGCACTTC.

This clonotype was found many times. The V and J genes are TRBV28 and TRBJ1-2; the match to TRBD1 covers 7 bases. Trimming took 8 bases from V and 6 from J; bases not matched to a gene: 9. The CDR3 contains 13 residues. Looked up from germline, CDR1 is MDHEN and CDR2 is SYDVKM. CDR3: CASLRTGVNGYTF. The DNA of the CDR3 is TGTGCCAGCCTTCGTACAGGGGTGAATGGCTACACCTTC.

This clonotype was detected once. V usage is TRBV28 and J usage is TRBJ2-7, with TRBD1 identical over 10 bases. The length of the CDR3 is 15 residues. Germline V gene data show CDR1 as MDHEN and CDR2 as SYDVKM. Trimming removed 5 bases from V and 3 bases from J; junction bases left unmatched: 7. The CDR3 region is CASSTGTGANYEQYF. In nucleotides, the CDR3 is TGTGCCAGCAGTACCGGGACAGGGGCGAACTACGAGCAGTACTTC.

In this sample, this clonotype turned up a few times. The chain joins TRBV10-3 to TRBJ2-7; no reliable D call. Trimming took 0 bases from V and 6 from J, leaving 9 bases between them. The length of the CDR3 is 13 residues. Germline values: CDR1 ENHRY, CDR2 SYGVKD. CDR3 bases: TGTGCCATCAGTGAGTCGTTCGGGTCCGAGCAGTACTTC. As protein: CAISESFGSEQYF.

This clonotype occurred many times. The chain links TRBV7-9 to TRBJ2-7; unclear D gene. CDR3 length: 14 amino acids. The V end was cut by 4 bases, the J end by 2 bases, with 12 bases between. CDR1 is SEHNR, CDR2 FQNEAQ, per germline (reference sequence). The CDR3 sequence is CASSSGPRTYEQYF. The CDR3 nucleotides read TGTGCCAGCAGCTCGGGCCCTCGCACCTACGAGCAGTACTTC.

This clonotype was seen a few times. Here the CDR3 DNA reads TGTGCCAGACTAACAGGGGGGGCTGAAAAAAACTATGGCTACACCTTC. Its protein product is CARLTGGAEKNYGYTF. The chain uses TRBV19 and TRBJ1-2, with TRBD1 matching over 8 bases. Per germline, CDR1 LNHDA and CDR2 SQIVND (reference sequence). V lost 9 bases to trimming and J lost 2 bases; unmatched junction nucleotides: 14. There are 16 residues in the CDR3.

This clonotype was counted only a few times. The rearrangement uses TRBV5-1 and TRBJ2-7, with D perhaps TRBD2 (6 bases). Trimming stripped 0 bases from V and 2 bases from J, with 12 bases between. This CDR3 is 15 amino acids long. The germline CDR1 and CDR2 sequences are SGHRS and YFSETQ. CDR3 nucleotide sequence: TGCGCCAGCAGCTTGGGAGCGGACTATACCTACGAGCAGTACTTC. Protein sequence: CASSLGADYTYEQYF.